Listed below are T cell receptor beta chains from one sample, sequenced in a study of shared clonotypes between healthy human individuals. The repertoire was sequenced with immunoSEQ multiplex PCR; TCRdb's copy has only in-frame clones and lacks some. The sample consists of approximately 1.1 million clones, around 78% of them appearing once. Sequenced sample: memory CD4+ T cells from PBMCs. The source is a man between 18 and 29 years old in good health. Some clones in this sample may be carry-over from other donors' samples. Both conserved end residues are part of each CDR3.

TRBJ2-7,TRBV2,CASRPRTGIYEQYF
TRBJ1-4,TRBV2,CASRTLDEKLFF
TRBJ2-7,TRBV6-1,CASSPSLYEQYF
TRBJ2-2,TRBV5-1,CASSLVLAGGTGELFF
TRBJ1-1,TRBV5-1,CASSQGGVTEAFF
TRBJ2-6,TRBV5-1,CASSPAILGANVLTF
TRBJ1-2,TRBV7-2,CASSFISGKSYGYTF
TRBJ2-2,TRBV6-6,CASSYQPGVGELFF
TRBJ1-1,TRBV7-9,CASSFRDRGSTEAFF
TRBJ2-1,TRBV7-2,CASSRGGMSSYNEQFF
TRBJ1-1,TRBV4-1,CASSQVGMNTEAFF
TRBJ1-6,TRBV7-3,CASSLGTDNSPLHF
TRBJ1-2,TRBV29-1,CSVERSRMSNYGYTF
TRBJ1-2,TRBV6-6,CASSYNVRGPDYGYTF
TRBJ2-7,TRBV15,CATSRYGQGTEQYF
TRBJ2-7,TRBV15,CATTDRRGSGRGAYEQYF
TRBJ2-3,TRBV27,CASSPLPGLAGRRGGTDTQYF
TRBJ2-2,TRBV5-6,CASSLGGIGGTGELFF
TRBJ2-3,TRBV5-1,CASSLGSSGSTDTQYF